Each of the 19 T cell receptor beta chains below was sequenced from the same sample in a study of T cells in Graves' hyperthyroidism and ophthalmopathy. Amplification of TCR beta CDR3 regions used RNA as the template. First-round RT-PCR targeting the TCR CDR3 was performed with the HTBI primer set. MiXCR was run by TCRdb on the multiplex PCR reads, yielding one entry per CDR3 protein. The sample consists of about 720,000 distinct CDR3 sequences, about a sixth of them appearing once. Sequenced material: blood. The source of these receptors is a man aged 18 to 29 with Graves' hyperthyroidism.

The rearrangement uses TRBV15 and TRBJ2-5, with D maybe TRBD1 (6 bases). V lost 2 bases and J 5 bases, leaving 9 bases between the germline ends. Germline CDR1 is LNHNV and CDR2 is YYDKDF (reference sequence). This CDR3 spans 13 amino acids. CDR3 loop: CATSRTQGETQYF. CDR3 nucleotide sequence: TGTGCCACCAGCAGAACTCAGGGGGAGACCCAGTACTTC.

This clonotype was counted only a few times. The rearrangement uses TRBV4-2 and TRBJ2-7; a weak D match, TRBD2 (6 bases). The V end was cut by 0 bases, the J end by 6 bases, with 12 bases between. CDR1 is LGHNA, CDR2 YNFKEQ, per germline. This CDR3 is 14 amino acids long. This CDR3 reads CASSQDMGGGEQYF. CDR3 sequence (DNA): TGTGCCAGCAGCCAAGACATGGGGGGAGGCGAGCAGTACTTC.

This clonotype was observed many times. The chain carries TRBV28 and TRBJ2-1; either TRBD1 or TRBD2 may fit D (6 bases each). The V gene's germline CDR1 is MDHEN and CDR2 SYDVKM. Trimming took off 6 bases at V and 9 bases at J, with 18 bases between the two ends. The CDR3 loop spans 14 amino acids. This chain's CDR3 is CASRQEGDSVEQFF. CDR3 nucleotide sequence: TGTGCCAGCAGGCAGGAGGGGGATTCTGTTGAGCAGTTCTTC.

This clonotype has only a few counts. This rearrangement joins TRBV7-9 to TRBJ2-5; D possibly corresponds to TRBD1 (5 bases). Germline CDR1 is SEHNR and CDR2 is FQNEAQ (reference sequence). The CDR3 sequence is 14 residues long. Trimming removed 5 bases at V and 5 bases at J, with 15 bases between. CDR3 in DNA: TGTGCCAGCAGCCCAGTAGGGGCGACGGAGACCCAGTACTTC. Translated: CASSPVGATETQYF.

This clonotype was detected a few times. The gene calls are TRBV29-1 and TRBJ1-3; 7 positions match TRBD1. Germline loops: CDR1 SQVTM, CDR2 ANQGSEA. This CDR3 contains 14 residues. Germline trimming cut 5 bases from V and 1 base from J; bases unmatched to any gene: 5. CDR3 in amino acids: CSVFKQGSGNTIYF. The CDR3 coding sequence is TGCAGCGTTTTTAAACAGGGGTCTGGAAACACCATATATTTT.

This clonotype was seen a handful of times. The chain carries TRBV10-3 and TRBJ2-3; D remains ambiguous. Germline CDR1 reads ENHRY; CDR2 reads SYGVKD. V lost 6 bases and J 3 bases, leaving 13 bases between the germline ends. CDR3 size: 14 residues. The CDR3 DNA reads as TGTGCCATCAGGGGTTCAGGCGAGACAGATACGCAGTATTTT. It specifies CAIRGSGETDTQYF.

As regards this clonotype: Mismatch with germline at one junction end may stem from a read error. The rearrangement links TRBV7-9 to TRBJ2-1; 9 bases fit TRBD2. The germline V gene encodes CDR1 SEHNR and CDR2 FQNEAQ (reference sequence). This CDR3 has 17 amino acids. This chain's CDR3 is CASTLRPSGRIDNEQFF. The CDR3 DNA reads as TGTGCCAGCACCTTAAGGCCAAGCGGGAGGATAGACAATGAGCAGTTCTTC.

This chain links TRBV9 with TRBJ1-1; tentatively, D is TRBD1 (5 bases). Germline assignment: CDR1 SGDLS and CDR2 YYNGEE. Trimming took off 0 bases at V and 2 bases at J, with 8 bases between the two ends. This CDR3 has 14 amino acids. The CDR3 is CASSVGTFNTEAFF. CDR3 DNA sequence: TGTGCCAGCAGCGTAGGGACATTCAACACTGAAGCTTTCTTT. Filled out from reference TRBV9 and TRBJ1-1, the complete variable domain reads DSGVTQTPKHLITATGQRVTLRCSPRSGDLSVYWYQQSLDQGLQFLIQYYNGEERAKGNILERFSAQQFPDLHSELNLSSLELGDSALYFCASSVGTFNTEAFFGQGTRLTVV.

This clonotype was counted between two and nine times. V gene TRBV19 combines with J gene TRBJ1-5; TRBD1 might be the D (6 bases). The CDR3 spans 12 residues. Trimming removed 6 bases at V and 9 bases at J, with 12 bases between. CDR1 is LNHDA and CDR2 is SQIVND in the germline V gene (reference sequence). CDR3 DNA sequence: TGTGCCAGTAGCGCGGAAGGGGGGCCCCAGCATTTT. It codes for CASSAEGGPQHF.

This clonotype came up a few times. The chain uses TRBV12-3 or TRBV12-4 and TRBJ1-4; 9 bases agree with TRBD1. This CDR3 is 14 amino acids long. V lost 6 bases to trimming and J lost 8 bases; unmatched junction nucleotides: 7. The CDR3: CASSRDRVLEKLFF. As DNA, the CDR3 is TGTGCCAGCAGCCGGGACAGGGTTTTGGAAAAACTGTTTTTT.

CDR3 sequence: CASSQDFGQTTEAFF. CDR3 in DNA: TGCGCCAGCAGCCAAGATTTCGGACAGACCACTGAAGCTTTCTTT. The rearrangement joins TRBV4-3 to TRBJ1-1; perhaps TRBD1 as D (6 bases). Germline V lookup: CDR1 LGHNA, CDR2 YSLEER. V lost 0 bases and J lost 4, with 12 bases in between. The CDR3 is 15 amino acids.

The chain employs TRBV29-1 and TRBJ2-5, with 8 bases identical to TRBD1. This CDR3 has 14 amino acids. The V gene end was trimmed by 7 bases and the J gene end by 6 bases; junction bases not matched to a gene: 13. The germline CDR1 and CDR2 sequences are SQVTM and ANQGSEA. Written as DNA, the CDR3 is TGCAGCGCTGACGTTCGGCAGGGGGCGAAGACCCAGTACTTC. Translation: CSADVRQGAKTQYF.

This clonotype was counted only a few times. This rearrangement joins TRBV19 to TRBJ2-6; TRBD1 aligns across 9 bases. Germline CDR1 reads LNHDA; CDR2 reads SQIVND (reference sequence). This CDR3 spans 20 amino acids. With 10 bases clipped from V and 0 bases from J, the junction kept 19 bases outside the gene matches. CDR3 protein: CATKSGRQGGPGSGANVLTF. CDR3 DNA: TGTGCCACCAAATCAGGACGACAGGGGGGACCCGGCTCTGGGGCCAACGTCCTGACTTTC.

The chain recombines TRBV7-3 with TRBJ2-1; 13 bases are shared with TRBD2. This CDR3 is built from 14 residues. J gave up 9 bases and V 5 bases, and 4 bases lay outside the gene matches. Germline V lookup: CDR1 SGHTA, CDR2 FQGTGA. As DNA, the CDR3 is TGTGCCAGCAGCCTACGGACTAGCGGGAGTGAGCAGTTCTTC. This sequence encodes CASSLRTSGSEQFF. The full variable domain, rest sourced from reference TRBV7-3 and TRBJ2-1, is GAGVSQTPSNKVTEKGKYVELRCDPISGHTALYWYRQSLGQGPEFLIYFQGTGAADDSGLPNDRFFAVRPEGSVSTLKIQRTERGDSAVYLCASSLRTSGSEQFFGPGTRLTVL.

The rearrangement links TRBV6-2 or TRBV6-3 to TRBJ2-7; the D gene is possibly TRBD2 (6 bases). This CDR3 is 15 amino acids long. CDR1 and CDR2 (germline): MNHEY, SVGEGT. Trimming took off 2 bases at V and 3 bases at J, with 14 bases between the two ends. The CDR3 DNA reads TGTGCCAGCAGTTACGACCCAGAGGAGGGCTACGAGCAGTACTTC. Translation gives CASSYDPEEGYEQYF.

This clonotype was seen repeatedly, ten times or more. The rearrangement links TRBV29-1 to TRBJ2-7; 8 nucleotides align to TRBD2. The V and J ends lost 6 bases and 0 bases, in that order; junction bases with no gene match: 10. This CDR3 has 15 residues. The germline CDR1 and CDR2 sequences are SQVTM and ANQGSEA. CDR3 sequence (DNA): TGCAGCGTGACCCTGTTGAGCGGGAGCTCCTACGAGCAGTACTTC. This sequence encodes CSVTLLSGSSYEQYF.

This clonotype was counted ten times or more. The rearrangement links TRBV2 to TRBJ2-1, with 11 bases lining up with TRBD2. Germline V gives CDR1 SNHLY, CDR2 FYNNEI. V was pared by 2 bases and J by 8 bases, with 2 bases of the junction left unmatched. The length of the CDR3 is 14 residues. This CDR3 reads CASSEQLAGDEQFF. Written as DNA, the CDR3 is TGTGCCAGCAGTGAACAACTAGCGGGAGATGAGCAGTTCTTC.

This clonotype was detected ten times or more. V is TRBV28 and J is TRBJ2-5; D ambiguous. V gave up 3 bases and J gave up 6 bases, with 11 bases separating them. The CDR3 has 13 residues. Germline V CDR1 and CDR2: MDHEN, SYDVKM. Here the CDR3 reads CASSFLLRKTQYF. The CDR3 DNA reads TGTGCCAGCAGTTTCCTCCTGAGAAAGACCCAGTACTTC. Filled out from reference TRBV28 and TRBJ2-5, the complete variable domain reads DVKVTQSSRYLVKRTGEKVFLECVQDMDHENMFWYRQDPGLGLRLIYFSYDVKMKEKGDIPEGYSVSREKKERFSLILESASTNQTSMYLCASSFLLRKTQYFGPGTRLLVL.

This clonotype was counted ten times or more. The genes are TRBV6-1 and TRBJ1-1; no firm D call. The germline V gene has CDR1 MNHNS and CDR2 SASEGT. The CDR3 loop spans 13 amino acids. V lost 8 bases, J lost 3 bases, and 13 bases lay in between. For the CDR3, the DNA is TGTGCCAGCGACCATGGCTTGGACACTGAAGCTTTCTTT. This encodes CASDHGLDTEAFF.